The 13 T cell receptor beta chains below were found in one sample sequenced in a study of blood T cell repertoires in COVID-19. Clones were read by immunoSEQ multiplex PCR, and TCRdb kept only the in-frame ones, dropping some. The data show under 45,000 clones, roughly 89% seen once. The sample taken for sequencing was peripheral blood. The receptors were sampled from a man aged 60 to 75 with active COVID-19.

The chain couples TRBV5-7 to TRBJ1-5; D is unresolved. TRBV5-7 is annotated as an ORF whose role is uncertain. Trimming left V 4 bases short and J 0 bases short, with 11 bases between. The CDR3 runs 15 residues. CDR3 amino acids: CASSLSRDSNQPQHF. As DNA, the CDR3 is TGTGCCAGCAGCCTATCTCGTGATAGCAATCAGCCCCAGCATTTT.

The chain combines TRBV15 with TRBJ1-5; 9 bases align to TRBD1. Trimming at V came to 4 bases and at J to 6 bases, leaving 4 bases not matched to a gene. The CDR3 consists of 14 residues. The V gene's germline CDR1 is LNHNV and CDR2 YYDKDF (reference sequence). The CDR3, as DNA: TGTGCCACCAGCAAAACAGGGGGCGTTCAGCCCCAGCATTTT. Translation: CATSKTGGVQPQHF.

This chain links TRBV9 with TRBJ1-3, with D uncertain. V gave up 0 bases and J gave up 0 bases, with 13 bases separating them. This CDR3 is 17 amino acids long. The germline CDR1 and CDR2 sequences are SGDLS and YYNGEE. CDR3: CASSVGGGHFSGNTIYF. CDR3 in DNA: TGTGCCAGCAGCGTAGGGGGAGGGCACTTCTCTGGAAACACCATATATTTT.

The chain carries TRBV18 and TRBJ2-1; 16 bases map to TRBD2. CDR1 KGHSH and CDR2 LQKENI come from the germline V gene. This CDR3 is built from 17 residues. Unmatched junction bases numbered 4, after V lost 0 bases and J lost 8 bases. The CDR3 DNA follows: TGTGCCAGCTCACCACCGGGACTAGCGGGAGGGATCGATGAGCAGTTCTTC. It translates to CASSPPGLAGGIDEQFF.

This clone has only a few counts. As DNA, the CDR3 is TGTGCCAGCTCACTCGGGACAGGGGGCTTTAACGATGAAGCTTTCTTT. It codes for CASSLGTGGFNDEAFF. The chain combines TRBV18 with TRBJ1-1; 12 bases fit TRBD1. CDR3 length equals 16 residues. Germline trimming cut 4 bases from V and 7 bases from J; bases unmatched to any gene: 10. Germline V CDR1 and CDR2: KGHSH, LQKENI.

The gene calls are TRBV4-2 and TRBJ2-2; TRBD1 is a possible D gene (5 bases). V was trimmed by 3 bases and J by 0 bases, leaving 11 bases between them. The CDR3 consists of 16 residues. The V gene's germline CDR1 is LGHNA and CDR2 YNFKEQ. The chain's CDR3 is CASSQPRASNTGELFF. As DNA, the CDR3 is TGTGCCAGCAGCCAGCCCAGGGCGTCGAACACCGGGGAGCTGTTTTTT.

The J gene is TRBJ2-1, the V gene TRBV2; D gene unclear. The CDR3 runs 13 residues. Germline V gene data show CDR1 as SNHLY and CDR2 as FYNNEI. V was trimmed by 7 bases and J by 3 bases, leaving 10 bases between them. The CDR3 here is CASKAAVYNEQFF. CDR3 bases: TGTGCCAGCAAAGCCGCGGTCTACAATGAGCAGTTCTTC. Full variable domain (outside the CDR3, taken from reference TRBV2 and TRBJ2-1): EPEVTQTPSHQVTQMGQEVILRCVPISNHLYFYWYRQILGQKVEFLVSFYNNEISEKSEIFDDQFSVERPDGSNFTLKIRSTKLEDSAMYFCASKAAVYNEQFFGPGTRLTVL.

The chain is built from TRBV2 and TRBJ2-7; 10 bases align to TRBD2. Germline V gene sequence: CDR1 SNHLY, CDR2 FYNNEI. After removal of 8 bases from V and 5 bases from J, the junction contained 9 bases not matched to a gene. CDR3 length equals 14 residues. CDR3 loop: CASWALAGANEQYF. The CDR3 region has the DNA TGTGCCAGCTGGGCCCTAGCGGGAGCGAACGAGCAGTACTTC.

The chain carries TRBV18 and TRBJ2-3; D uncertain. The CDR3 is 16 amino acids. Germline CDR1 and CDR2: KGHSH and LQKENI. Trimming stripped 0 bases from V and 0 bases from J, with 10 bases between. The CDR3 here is CASSPPGPLSTDTQYF. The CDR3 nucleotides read TGTGCCAGCTCACCACCGGGCCCCCTTAGCACAGATACGCAGTATTTT.

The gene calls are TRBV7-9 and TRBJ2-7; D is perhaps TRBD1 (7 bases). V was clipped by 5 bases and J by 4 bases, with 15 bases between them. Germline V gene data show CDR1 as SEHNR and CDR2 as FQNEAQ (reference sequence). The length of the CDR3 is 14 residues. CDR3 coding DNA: TGTGCCAGCAGCACGGGGGACAGCGGATACGAGCAGTACTTC. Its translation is CASSTGDSGYEQYF.

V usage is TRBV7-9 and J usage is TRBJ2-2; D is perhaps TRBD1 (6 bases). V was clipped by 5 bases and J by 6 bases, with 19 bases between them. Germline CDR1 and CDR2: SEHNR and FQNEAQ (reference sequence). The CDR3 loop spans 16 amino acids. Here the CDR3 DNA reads TGTGCCAGCAGCCGAGGGGGTCAGGGATGGGCCGGGGAGCTGTTTTTT. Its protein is CASSRGGQGWAGELFF.

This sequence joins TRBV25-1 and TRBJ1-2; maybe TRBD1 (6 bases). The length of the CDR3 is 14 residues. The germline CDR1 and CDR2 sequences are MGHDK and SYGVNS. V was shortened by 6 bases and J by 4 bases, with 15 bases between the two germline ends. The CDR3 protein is CASRSDRLGYGYTF. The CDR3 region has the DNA TGTGCCAGCAGATCGGACAGATTGGGCTATGGCTACACCTTC.

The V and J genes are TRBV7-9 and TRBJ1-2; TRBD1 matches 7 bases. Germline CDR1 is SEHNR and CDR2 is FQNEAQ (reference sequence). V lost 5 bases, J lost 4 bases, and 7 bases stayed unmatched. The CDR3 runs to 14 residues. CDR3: CASSRGQETYGYTF. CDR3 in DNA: TGTGCCAGCAGCCGAGGACAGGAGACCTATGGCTACACCTTC.